The 5 T cell receptor beta chains below come from one sample, sequenced in a study of metastatic and nonmetastatic thyroid tumors. Every patient was untreated before thyroid surgery. Through MiXCR, TCRdb re-clonotyped the PCR reads. The sample yields about 39,000 clones, roughly a fifth seen once. Sequencing was done on a sample of blood. These receptors all come from a female donor with papillary thyroid cancer or a benign thyroid nodule (not recorded which). Some clones in this sample may be carry-over from other donors' samples.

At least ten counts were recorded for this clone. CDR3 coding DNA: TGTGCCAGCAGCTTGGAACAAAACAGGGGCTCGTACGAGCAGTACTTC. Translating gives CASSLEQNRGSYEQYF. The chain is built from TRBV5-4 and TRBJ2-7; 7 bases align to TRBD1. CDR3 length equals 16 residues. Germline V gene data show CDR1 as SGHNT and CDR2 as YYREEE (reference sequence). Losses at the gene ends were 0 bases for V and 4 bases for J; bases not matched to a gene: 10.

Turning to this clone: A much larger clone differs from this one at a single base, so this may be a read error. In the same sample, other DNA sequences code for this CDR3. In DNA, the CDR3 is TGTGCCAGCAGCCAAGGTAGCGAGGGGACCCAGTACTTC. Translating it yields CASSQGSEGTQYF. V usage is TRBV3-1 and J usage is TRBJ2-5; perhaps TRBD2 as D (5 bases). This CDR3 region has 13 residues. Germline V gene data show CDR1 as LGHDT and CDR2 as YNNKEL (reference sequence). V lost 1 base, J lost 7 bases, and 10 bases lay in between.

This clone was recorded at least ten times. Other DNA sequences of this sample code for an identical CDR3. This chain uses TRBV6-2 or TRBV6-3 with TRBJ2-6, with TRBD1 as a possible D gene (7 bases). V was pared by 8 bases and J by 1 base, with 21 bases between. The CDR3 is 18 amino acids. Per the germline V gene, CDR1 is MNHEY and CDR2 is SVGEGT. CDR3 DNA: TGTGCCAGCTTTGGGGGGACGGGACAGACGTCTGGGGCCAACGTCCTGACTTTC. Translation: CASFGGTGQTSGANVLTF.

V is TRBV2 and J is TRBJ2-2, with 9 bases lining up with TRBD1. CDR3 length: 15 amino acids. The V segment lost 6 bases and the J segment 6 bases; nucleotides outside the gene matches: 8. Germline lookup yields CDR1 SNHLY and CDR2 FYNNEI. CDR3 loop: CASSSWTGVPGELFF. DNA for the CDR3: TGTGCCAGCAGCTCCTGGACAGGGGTTCCCGGGGAGCTGTTTTTT.

In its sample, this clone was seen many times. The CDR3, as DNA: TGCAGTGCTCAGACTTGGAGAAACTACAATGAGCAGTTCTTC. Protein: CSAQTWRNYNEQFF. The chain uses TRBV20-1 and TRBJ2-1; D remains unclear. With 5 bases removed from V and 3 bases from J, the gap between germline ends came to 14 bases. Germline V gene lookup returns CDR1 DFQATT and CDR2 SNEGSKA (reference sequence). CDR3 length: 14 amino acids.